What follows are 7 T cell receptor beta chains derived from one specimen sequenced in a study of blood T cell repertoires in COVID-19. Here immunoSEQ multiplex PCR was the method, and the copy in TCRdb shows in-frame clones only, minus some. The sample has approximately 300,000 clones; around 90% are singletons. Sequenced input: PBMCs or T cells enriched from blood (not recorded which). The receptors derive from a woman aged 30 to 39 who had recovered from COVID-19.

The chain carries TRBV29-1 and TRBJ2-4; TRBD1 aligns across 9 bases. V dropped 3 bases and J dropped 6; count of bases not matched to a gene: 0. CDR1 is SQVTM and CDR2 is ANQGSEA in the germline V gene. CDR3 length equals 12 residues. CDR3 sequence (DNA): TGCAGCGTTGAGGGACAGGGAAACATTCAGTACTTC. Translation gives CSVEGQGNIQYF.

CDR3 sequence: CASSLEPFGQETQYF. CDR3 coding DNA: TGTGCCAGCAGCTTGGAACCTTTCGGGCAAGAGACCCAGTACTTC. The rearrangement joins TRBV11-2 to TRBJ2-5; D gene uncertain. The ends were cut back, 3 bases at V and 2 bases at J, with 13 bases in the middle. Germline loops: CDR1 SGHAT, CDR2 FQNNGV. This CDR3 is 15 amino acids long.

The rearrangement uses TRBV5-8 and TRBJ1-4; 10 bases fit TRBD1. Per the germline V gene, CDR1 is SGHTS and CDR2 is YDEGEE. Trimming at V came to 4 bases and at J to 8 bases, leaving 8 bases not matched to a gene. This CDR3 spans 15 amino acids. Here the CDR3 DNA reads TGTGCCAGCAGCAACTCCGGGACAGGGGACGAAAAACTGTTTTTT. It encodes CASSNSGTGDEKLFF.

The chain combines TRBV7-2 with TRBJ1-2; 9 nucleotides line up with TRBD1. This CDR3 comprises 14 residues. With 5 bases clipped from V and 8 bases from J, the junction kept 9 bases outside the gene matches. Germline values: CDR1 SGHTA, CDR2 FQGNSA. DNA of the CDR3: TGTGCCAGCAGCCCGTCCGGGACAGGGTGGGGCTACACCTTC. Translated, it gives CASSPSGTGWGYTF.

The chain has TRBV27 and TRBJ2-7, with TRBD2 identical over 9 bases. Germline values: CDR1 MNHEY, CDR2 SMNVEV (reference sequence). Germline trimming cut 5 bases from V and 2 bases from J; bases unmatched to any gene: 4. The CDR3 totals 14 residues. The CDR3 loop reads CASSQVAGAYEQYF. CDR3 in DNA: TGTGCCAGCAGTCAAGTAGCGGGAGCCTACGAGCAGTACTTC.

The chain joins TRBV3-1 (or the pseudogene TRBV3-2) to TRBJ1-3; 8 bases map to TRBD1. Trimming took 0 bases from V and 0 from J; bases not matched to a gene: 7. Per germline, CDR1 LGHDT and CDR2 YNNKEL (reference sequence). This CDR3 is built from 18 residues. The CDR3 loop is CASSQDFGQGYSGNTIYF. CDR3 nucleotide sequence: TGTGCCAGCAGCCAAGATTTCGGACAGGGCTACTCTGGAAACACCATATATTTT.

The chain couples TRBV5-6 to TRBJ2-1; the D is unclear. CDR1 is SGHDT, CDR2 YYEEEE, per germline. The CDR3 totals 11 residues. Trimming left V 4 bases short and J 4 bases short, with 3 bases between. CDR3: CASSQYNEQFF. DNA of the CDR3: TGTGCCAGCAGCCAGTACAATGAGCAGTTCTTC.